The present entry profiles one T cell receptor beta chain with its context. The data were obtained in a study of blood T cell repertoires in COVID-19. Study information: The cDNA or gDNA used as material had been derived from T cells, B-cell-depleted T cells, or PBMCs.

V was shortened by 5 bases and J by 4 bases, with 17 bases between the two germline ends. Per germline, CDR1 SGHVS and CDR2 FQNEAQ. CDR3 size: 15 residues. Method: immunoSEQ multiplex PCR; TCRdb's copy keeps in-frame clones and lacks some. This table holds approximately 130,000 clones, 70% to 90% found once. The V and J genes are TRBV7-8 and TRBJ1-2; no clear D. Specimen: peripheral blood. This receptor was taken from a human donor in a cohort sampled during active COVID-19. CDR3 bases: TGTGCCAGCAGCGCCCGTGGGCGGGTCAGCTATGGCTACACCTTC. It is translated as CASSARGRVSYGYTF. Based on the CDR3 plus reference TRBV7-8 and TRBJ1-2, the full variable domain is GAGVSQSPRYKVAKRGQDVALRCDPISGHVSLFWYQQALGQGPEFLTYFQNEAQLDKSGLPSDRFFAERPEGSVSTLKIQRTQQEDSAVYLCASSARGRVSYGYTFGSGTRLTVV.